This T cell receptor (beta chain) was identified in a study of blood T cell repertoires in COVID-19 (dated by TCRdb to 2018 to 2021). At the level of the whole study: Samples from collaborators originated in the United States, Italy and Spain and spanned both the acute and convalescent phases of COVID-19. The dataset comprised deeply sampled blood TCRbeta repertoires from subjects exposed to, actively infected with, or recovered from COVID-19. The samples were drawn from the first 160 participants of the ongoing ImmuneRACE study and from some 1,300 subjects provided by 6 global collaborators. Sample metadata almost always included a de-identified subject ID, COVID-19 status, age in years and sex. The prospective study material was composed of cDNA or gDNA derived from T cells, B-cell-depleted T cells, or PBMCs. A freely available public database, intended as a resource for researchers studying the immune response to SARS-CoV-2, is where the repertoires were released. Where available, HLA class I and class II types were taken from metadata supplied by the sample provider and were not determined by assay-based typing. Paper-wide results and their limitations: The amount of clinical and demographic metadata varied by source and participant and was provided uncurated.

Regarding this clone: Its antigen is currently not known. Base qualities are not recorded, but no much larger clone differs from it by a single base.

One collaborating source in Seattle enrolled patients while the patients were actively infected and followed the patients over time throughout the course of disease. The collaborating institutions used their own protocols to collect whole blood in K2EDTA tubes. For TCRbeta analysis, collaborator samples were shipped as frozen whole blood, as isolated PBMCs, or as DNA extracted from either sample type. The immunoSEQ Assay, a bias-controlled multiplex PCR, was used to amplify TCRbeta CDR3 regions from genomic DNA. The source study handled its data this way. The number of nucleated cells in each sample was estimated from the amplification of reference gene primers within the assay. To quantify the absolute abundance of each unique TCRbeta CDR3 rearrangement, sequence reads were collapsed and filtered. For each sample, productive Simpson clonality was calculated as the square root of Simpson's diversity index over productive rearrangements. Drawn from immuneACCESS, this table holds only the in-frame rearrangements with V and J called that TCRdb kept. Clones are partly lost; checked studies trace under half to an unresolved V gene and leave the rest unexplained. V and J calls and clone size are as listed in that table; D and trimming were resolved from the DNA. For this sample the table gives some 38,000 clones, of which less than 90% were detected only once. The ten largest clones add up to roughly 1.7% of the sample.

The germline V gene gives CDR1 as KGHSH and CDR2 as LQKENI. The CDR3, cysteine through phenylalanine, is 16 amino acids long. Only CDR3 DNA remains: 48 bases, in frame from the first base. Unmatched junction bases come to 10, with V trimmed by 3 bases and J by 6 bases. Recombination linked TRBV18 to TRBJ2-1, with 8 bases aligning to TRBD2. This TCR was sampled from a man aged 60-69 years with COVID-19, enrolled during active disease. The sample was peripheral blood. Here is the DNA: TGTGCCAGCTCACCGGGTCGAGCGGGAGTCGGCAATGAGCAGTTCTTC. Its translation is CASSPGRAGVGNEQFF.